The 11 T cell receptor beta chains listed next were all sequenced from one sample in a study of cytomegalovirus exposure and HLA in healthy donors (dated by TCRdb to about 2017). Libraries were prepared through the immunoSEQ multiplex PCR assay. For the multiplex PCR, a mixture combining 60 forward primers for TCR Vbeta segments and 13 reverse primers for TCR Jbeta segments was used. The immuneACCESS repertoire file appears here via TCRdb, limited to in-frame rearrangements. These files lack a portion of the clones; in checked studies, under half of the deficit traces to unresolved V genes, and the cause of the others is not known. For this sample the table gives about 120,000 clones, of which 65% to 75% were detected only once. 11% of the sample lies in the top ten. Sequencing was performed on PBMCs. All receptors come from a woman aged 45-59 years in good health and CMV-seropositive.

V usage is TRBV5-1 and J usage is TRBJ1-1, with TRBD1 identical over 11 bases. The length of the CDR3 is 16 residues. The V segment lost 4 bases and the J segment 3 bases; nucleotides outside the gene matches: 8. The V gene's germline CDR1 is SGHRS and CDR2 YFSETQ. DNA of the CDR3: TGCGCCAGCAGCCCGGGACAGGGGGGAGTCGACACTGAAGCTTTCTTT. This encodes CASSPGQGGVDTEAFF.

This sequence joins TRBV28 and TRBJ1-1; D not resolved. Trimming stripped 5 bases from V and 8 bases from J, with 24 bases between. This CDR3 is 16 amino acids long. Germline values: CDR1 MDHEN, CDR2 SYDVKM. The CDR3 loop is CASSRPGGPRPGEAFF. The CDR3 coding sequence is TGTGCCAGCAGTCGCCCAGGTGGTCCACGGCCCGGCGAAGCTTTCTTT.

V gene TRBV9 combines with J gene TRBJ1-1, with TRBD1 as a possible D gene (5 bases). V dropped 4 bases and J dropped 1 base, with 11 bases sitting between them. The CDR3 length is 14 residues. Per the germline V gene, CDR1 is SGDLS and CDR2 is YYNGEE. This CDR3 reads CASSQRQKNTEAFF. In DNA form, the CDR3 reads TGTGCCAGCAGCCAGAGACAGAAGAACACTGAAGCTTTCTTT. Together with reference TRBV9 and TRBJ1-1, the CDR3 gives the full variable domain: DSGVTQTPKHLITATGQRVTLRCSPRSGDLSVYWYQQSLDQGLQFLIQYYNGEERAKGNILERFSAQQFPDLHSELNLSSLELGDSALYFCASSQRQKNTEAFFGQGTRLTVV.

The chain employs TRBV6-6 and TRBJ2-1, with TRBD2 matching 7 bases. The J segment lost 5 bases and the V segment lost 4 bases, leaving 8 bases of the junction unmatched. CDR3 size: 15 residues. Germline V gene lookup returns CDR1 MNHNY and CDR2 SVGAGI (reference sequence). The DNA of the CDR3 is TGTGCCAGCAGTTCTCCGGGGACTACGAACAATGAGCAGTTCTTC. Its translation: CASSSPGTTNNEQFF.

The genes are TRBV7-2 and TRBJ2-5; TRBD2 matches at 11 bases. CDR3 length: 16 residues. The J segment lost 6 bases and the V segment lost 1 base, leaving 7 bases of the junction unmatched. Germline V gives CDR1 SGHTA, CDR2 FQGNSA. The CDR3, as DNA: TGTGCCAGCAGCTTAGAGGGACTAGCGGTCCACCAGACCCAGTACTTC. Its protein product is CASSLEGLAVHQTQYF.

The J gene is TRBJ1-5, the V gene TRBV4-1; D perhaps matches TRBD1 (5 bases). This CDR3 comprises 16 residues. CDR1 and CDR2 from the germline V gene are MGHRA and YSYEKL. Trimming removed 0 bases at V and 0 bases at J, with 9 bases between. The CDR3 reads CASSQDRGDSNQPQHF. CDR3 coding DNA: TGCGCCAGCAGCCAAGACCGGGGGGATAGCAATCAGCCCCAGCATTTT.

This chain links TRBV5-1 with TRBJ2-2; TRBD1 matches 8 bases. The trim removed 4 bases at V and 7 bases at J, leaving 9 bases unmatched. CDR1 and CDR2 from the germline V gene are SGHRS and YFSETQ. The CDR3 consists of 15 residues. CDR3 in DNA: TGCGCCAGCAGCGCCACAGGGGGAGTGATCGGGGAGCTGTTTTTT. Translated, it gives CASSATGGVIGELFF.

The genes are TRBV9 and TRBJ2-1; TRBD1 matches at 9 bases. Germline CDR1 is SGDLS and CDR2 is YYNGEE. V gave up 0 bases and J gave up 3 bases; unmatched junction bases: 4. This CDR3 has 16 residues. The chain's CDR3 is CASSVDPGQGYNEQFF. CDR3 DNA: TGTGCCAGCAGCGTAGACCCGGGACAGGGCTACAATGAGCAGTTCTTC.

In its sample, this clone was seen once. The chain employs TRBV18 and TRBJ2-7; D assignment may be TRBD1 or TRBD2 (5 bases each). The germline gives CDR1 KGHSH, CDR2 LQKENI. Between the trimmed V and J ends, which lost 4 bases and 3 bases, there was a span of 13 bases. The CDR3 is 14 residues long. The CDR3 DNA sequence: TGTGCCAGCTCACAACCGGGGCCGCGCTACGAGCAGTACTTC. Amino acid sequence: CASSQPGPRYEQYF. The whole variable domain, remainder taken from reference TRBV18 and TRBJ2-7, is NAGVMQNPRHLVRRRGQEARLRCSPMKGHSHVYWYRQLPEEGLKFMVYLQKENIIDESGMPKERFSAEFPKEGPSILRIQQVVRGDSAAYFCASSQPGPRYEQYFGPGTRLTVT.

The chain uses TRBV7-2 and TRBJ2-1; TRBD1 agrees at 9 bases. From germline, CDR1 is SGHTA and CDR2 FQGNSA. This CDR3 has 15 amino acids. Trimming took 1 base from V and 4 from J; bases not matched to a gene: 2. CDR3 sequence (DNA): TGTGCCAGCAGCTTAGAAGGGACAGGGTACAATGAGCAGTTCTTC. Protein: CASSLEGTGYNEQFF. Full variable domain (remainder filled in from reference TRBV7-2 and TRBJ2-1): GAGVSQSPSNKVTEKGKDVELRCDPISGHTALYWYRQSLGQGLEFLIYFQGNSAPDKSGLPSDRFSAERTGGSVSTLTIQRTQQEDSAVYLCASSLEGTGYNEQFFGPGTRLTVL.

In regard to this clone: A read error may produce the germline difference seen at one junction end. The V and J genes are TRBV6-5 and TRBJ2-5; 7 bases align to TRBD2. The CDR3 runs 14 residues. Germline V lookup: CDR1 MNHEY, CDR2 SVGAGI. Here the CDR3 DNA reads TGTGCCAGCAGCCGGACTAGTTTACAAGAGAACCAGTACTTC. Protein product: CASSRTSLQENQYF.